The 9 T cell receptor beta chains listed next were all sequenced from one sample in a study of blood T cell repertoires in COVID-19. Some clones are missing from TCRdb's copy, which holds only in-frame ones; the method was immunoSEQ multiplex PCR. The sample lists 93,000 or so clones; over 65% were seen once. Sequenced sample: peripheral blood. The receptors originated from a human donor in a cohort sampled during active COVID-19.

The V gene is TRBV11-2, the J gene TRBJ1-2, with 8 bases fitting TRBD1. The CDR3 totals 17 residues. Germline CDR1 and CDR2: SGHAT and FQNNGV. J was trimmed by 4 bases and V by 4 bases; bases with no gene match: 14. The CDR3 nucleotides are TGTGCCAGCAGCTCCCGGACAGGGCGAACTACCTCCTATGGCTACACCTTC. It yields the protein CASSSRTGRTTSYGYTF.

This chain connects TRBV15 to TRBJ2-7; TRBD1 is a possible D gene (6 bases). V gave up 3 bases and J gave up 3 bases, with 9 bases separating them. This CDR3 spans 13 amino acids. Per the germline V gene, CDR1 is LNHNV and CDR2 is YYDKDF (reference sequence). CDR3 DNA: TGTGCCACCAGCAGCGGGACAATCTACGAGCAGTACTTC. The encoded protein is CATSSGTIYEQYF. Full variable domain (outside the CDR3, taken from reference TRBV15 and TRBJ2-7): DAMVIQNPRYQVTQFGKPVTLSCSQTLNHNVMYWYQQKSSQAPKLLFHYYDKDFNNEADTPDNFQSRRPNTSFCFLDIRSPGLGDTAMYLCATSSGTIYEQYFGPGTRLTVT.

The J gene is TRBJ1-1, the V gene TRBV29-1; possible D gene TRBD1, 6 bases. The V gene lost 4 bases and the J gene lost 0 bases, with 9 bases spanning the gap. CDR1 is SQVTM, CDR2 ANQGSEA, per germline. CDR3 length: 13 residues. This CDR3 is CSVGGQLNTEAFF. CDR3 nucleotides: TGCAGCGTTGGGGGGCAACTGAACACTGAAGCTTTCTTT. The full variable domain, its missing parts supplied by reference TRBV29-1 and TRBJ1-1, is SAVISQKPSRDICQRGTSLTIQCQVDSQVTMMFWYRQQPGQSLTLIATANQGSEATYESGFVIDKFPISRPNLTFSTLTVSNMSPEDSSIYLCSVGGQLNTEAFFGQGTRLTVV.

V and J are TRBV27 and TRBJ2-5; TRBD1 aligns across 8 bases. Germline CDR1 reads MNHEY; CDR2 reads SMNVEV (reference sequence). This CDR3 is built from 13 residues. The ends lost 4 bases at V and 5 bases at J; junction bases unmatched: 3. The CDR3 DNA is TGTGCCAGCAGTTGGACAGGGTTGGAGACCCAGTACTTC. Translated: CASSWTGLETQYF.

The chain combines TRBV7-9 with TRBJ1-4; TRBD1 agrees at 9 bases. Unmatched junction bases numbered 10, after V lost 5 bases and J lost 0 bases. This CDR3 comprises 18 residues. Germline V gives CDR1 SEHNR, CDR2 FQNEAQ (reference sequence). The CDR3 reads CASSERQGVASTNEKLFF. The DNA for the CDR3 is TGTGCCAGCAGCGAACGACAGGGGGTCGCCTCAACTAATGAAAAACTGTTTTTT.

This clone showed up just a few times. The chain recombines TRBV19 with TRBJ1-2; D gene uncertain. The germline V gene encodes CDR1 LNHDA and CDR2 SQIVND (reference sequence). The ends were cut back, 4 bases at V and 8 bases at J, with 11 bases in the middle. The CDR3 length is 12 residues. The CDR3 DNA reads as TGTGCCAGTAGTACCCGACAAGGCGGCTACACCTTC. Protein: CASSTRQGGYTF.

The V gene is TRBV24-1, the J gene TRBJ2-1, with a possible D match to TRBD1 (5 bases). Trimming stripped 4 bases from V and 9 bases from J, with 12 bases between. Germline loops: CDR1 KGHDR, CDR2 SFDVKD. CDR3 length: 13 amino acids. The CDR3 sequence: CATSDPREGEQFF. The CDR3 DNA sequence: TGTGCCACCAGTGACCCCAGGGAAGGTGAGCAGTTCTTC.

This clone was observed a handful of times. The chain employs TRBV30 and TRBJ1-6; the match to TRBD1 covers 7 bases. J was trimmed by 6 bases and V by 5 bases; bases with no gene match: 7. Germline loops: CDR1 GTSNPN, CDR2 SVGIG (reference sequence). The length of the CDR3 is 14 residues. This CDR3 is CAWGTGVSNSPLHF. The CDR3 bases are TGTGCCTGGGGTACAGGGGTTAGTAATTCACCCCTCCACTTT. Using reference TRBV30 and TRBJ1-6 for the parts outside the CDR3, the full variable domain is SQTIHQWPATLVQPVGSPLSLECTVEGTSNPNLYWYRQAAGRGLQLLFYSVGIGQISSEVPQNLSASRPQDRQFILSSKKLLLSDSGFYLCAWGTGVSNSPLHFGNGTRLTVT.

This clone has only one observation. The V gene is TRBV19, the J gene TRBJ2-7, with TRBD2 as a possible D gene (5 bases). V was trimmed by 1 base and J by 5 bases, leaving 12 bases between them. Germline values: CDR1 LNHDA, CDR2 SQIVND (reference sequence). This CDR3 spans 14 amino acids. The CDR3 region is CASSIGRGSDEQYF. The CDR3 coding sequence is TGTGCCAGTAGTATAGGTCGGGGAAGCGACGAGCAGTACTTC. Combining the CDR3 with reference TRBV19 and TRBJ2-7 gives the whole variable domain DGGITQSPKYLFRKEGQNVTLSCEQNLNHDAMYWYRQDPGQGLRLIYYSQIVNDFQKGDIAEGYSVSREKKESFPLTVTSAQKNPTAFYLCASSIGRGSDEQYFGPGTRLTVT.